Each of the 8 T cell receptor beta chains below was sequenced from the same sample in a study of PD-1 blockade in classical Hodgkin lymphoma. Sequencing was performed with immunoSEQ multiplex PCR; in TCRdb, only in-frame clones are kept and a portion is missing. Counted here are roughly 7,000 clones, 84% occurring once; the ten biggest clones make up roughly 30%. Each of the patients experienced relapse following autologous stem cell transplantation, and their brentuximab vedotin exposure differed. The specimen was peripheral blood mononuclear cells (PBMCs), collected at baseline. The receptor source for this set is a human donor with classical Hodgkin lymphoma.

CDR3 sequence reads: CATSRDIGTRANVLTF. CDR3 in DNA: TGTGCCACCAGCAGAGATATCGGGACAAGGGCCAACGTCCTGACTTTC. The V gene is TRBV15, the J gene TRBJ2-6; possible D gene TRBD1, 6 bases. Germline V gene data show CDR1 as LNHNV and CDR2 as YYDKDF (reference sequence). The V end was cut by 0 bases, the J end by 5 bases, with 11 bases between. CDR3 length: 16 amino acids.

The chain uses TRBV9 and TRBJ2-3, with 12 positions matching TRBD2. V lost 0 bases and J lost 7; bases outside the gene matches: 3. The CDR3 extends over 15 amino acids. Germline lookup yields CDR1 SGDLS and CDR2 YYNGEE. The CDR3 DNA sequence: TGTGCCAGCAGCGTAGAACTAGCGGGAGGACATACGCAGTATTTT. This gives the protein CASSVELAGGHTQYF.

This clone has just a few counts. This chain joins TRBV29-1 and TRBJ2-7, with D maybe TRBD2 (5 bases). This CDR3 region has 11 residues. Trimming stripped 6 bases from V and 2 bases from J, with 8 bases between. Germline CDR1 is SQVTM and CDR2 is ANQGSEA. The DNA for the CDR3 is TGCAGCGTCAGACTAACCTACGAGCAGTACTTC. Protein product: CSVRLTYEQYF.

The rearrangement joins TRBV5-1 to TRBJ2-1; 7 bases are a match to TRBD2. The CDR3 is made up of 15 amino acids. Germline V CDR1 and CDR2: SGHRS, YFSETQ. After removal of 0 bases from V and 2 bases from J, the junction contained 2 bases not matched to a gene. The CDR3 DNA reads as TGCGCCAGCAGCTTGGAGGGACTACCCTACAATGAGCAGTTCTTC. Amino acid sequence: CASSLEGLPYNEQFF.

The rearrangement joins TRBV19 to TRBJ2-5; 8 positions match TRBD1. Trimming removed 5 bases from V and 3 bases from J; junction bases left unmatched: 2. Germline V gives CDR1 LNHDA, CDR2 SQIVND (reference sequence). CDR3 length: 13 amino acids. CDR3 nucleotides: TGTGCCAGTAGTCCACAGGGGGAAGAGACCCAGTACTTC. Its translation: CASSPQGEETQYF.

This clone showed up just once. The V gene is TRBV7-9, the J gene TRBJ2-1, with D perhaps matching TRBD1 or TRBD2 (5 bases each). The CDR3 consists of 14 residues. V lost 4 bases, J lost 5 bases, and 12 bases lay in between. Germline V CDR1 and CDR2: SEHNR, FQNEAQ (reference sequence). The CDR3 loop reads CASSYSGTNNEQFF. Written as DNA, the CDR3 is TGTGCCAGCAGCTACTCCGGGACGAACAATGAGCAGTTCTTC.

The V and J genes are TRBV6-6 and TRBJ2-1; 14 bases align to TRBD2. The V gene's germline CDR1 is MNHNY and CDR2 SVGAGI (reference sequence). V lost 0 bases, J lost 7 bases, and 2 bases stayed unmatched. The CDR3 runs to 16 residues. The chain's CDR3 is CASSYSRLAGGNEQFF. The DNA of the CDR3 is TGTGCCAGCAGTTACTCGCGACTAGCGGGAGGGAATGAGCAGTTCTTC.

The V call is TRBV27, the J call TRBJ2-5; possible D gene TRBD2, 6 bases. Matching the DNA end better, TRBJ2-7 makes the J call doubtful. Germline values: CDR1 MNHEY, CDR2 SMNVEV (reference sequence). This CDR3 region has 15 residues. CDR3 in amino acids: CASSSKAGGVYEQYF. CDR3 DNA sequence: TGTGCCAGCAGTTCCAAGGCCGGGGGTGTTTACGAGCAGTACTTC.